The T cell receptor (beta chain) under discussion was sequenced for a study of neurological immune-mediated disorders. Study results and limitations: None of the CDR3 amino acid sequences of expanded clones recurred across subjects, suggesting private repertoires in all groups.

The V end was cut by 3 bases, the J end by 6 bases, with 11 bases between. CDR3 length: 13 amino acids. The authors obtained over 160 million TCR-beta sequences from 15-18 subjects per sequencing run. TCRdb ran MiXCR on the 5' RACE reads and lists one entry per CDR3 protein. Among under 35,000 distinct CDR3 sequences listed, over 1.2% were seen once. This clonotype was counted ten times or more. Its matching antigen is unknown. Sequencing was carried out using PBMCs. The chain employs TRBV12-3 or TRBV12-4 and TRBJ1-2; the D is unclear. This clonotype originated in a young woman with multiple sclerosis. The CDR3 DNA follows: TGTGCCAGCAGTTTTCCCAGAAGCCATGGCTACACCTTC. This codes for CASSFPRSHGYTF.